The clone carrying this T cell receptor (beta chain) has ten or more counts. Its target is unknown. TCRdb recomputed calls from the reads with MiXCR, one row per CDR3 protein. This table has about 260,000 distinct CDR3 sequences, 12% to 15% appearing once. The data belong to a study of T cell repertoires in cytomegalovirus infection. Study-level points and caveats: The study found HLA-C-restricted CMV-specific TCR beta clonotypes dominating the ex vivo response.

Sequences were obtained from PBMCs. The origin of this receptor is a human donor in good health (CMV status not recorded). Some clones in this sample may be carry-over from other donors' samples.

CDR3 DNA sequence: TGTGCCAGCAGCCGGTCTCTTTACGAGCAGTACTTC. This sequence encodes CASSRSLYEQYF. The chain recombines TRBV7-8 with TRBJ2-7; D is unresolved. Germline V gene lookup returns CDR1 SGHVS and CDR2 FQNEAQ. This CDR3 comprises 12 residues. Trimming shortened V by 5 bases and J by 4 bases, and 9 bases separated the two germline ends.